These 18 T cell receptor beta chains were all obtained from the same sample, sequenced in a study of identical twins. TCRdb re-called the 5' RACE reads with MiXCR, one entry per CDR3 protein. The sample includes about 890,000 distinct CDR3 sequences, about 12% seen only once; the top ten take around 1.6%. A further study also used this sample, focusing on yellow fever vaccine responses in identical twins.

Sample: PBMCs. These receptors originate from a woman aged 18-30 years in good health.

The chain combines TRBV24-1 with TRBJ1-1; TRBD1 is a possible D gene (5 bases). Germline CDR1 and CDR2: KGHDR and SFDVKD. Trimming took 8 bases from V and 0 from J, leaving 9 bases between them. CDR3 size: 13 residues. The CDR3 DNA sequence: TGTGCCACCATTGACAGCATGAACACTGAAGCTTTCTTT. It translates to CATIDSMNTEAFF.

The chain employs TRBV13 and TRBJ2-3, with 10 bases identical to TRBD2. This CDR3 spans 17 amino acids. Trimming took 6 bases from V and 3 from J; bases not matched to a gene: 12. Germline CDR1 reads PRHDT; CDR2 reads FYEKMQ (reference sequence). The CDR3 sequence: CASRDQRGGRGTDTQYF. DNA for the CDR3: TGTGCCAGCAGGGACCAGCGGGGGGGACGCGGGACAGATACGCAGTATTTT.

A few counts support this clonotype. The chain is built from TRBV11-2 and TRBJ2-7; D is perhaps TRBD1 or TRBD2 (6 bases each). The CDR3 has 16 amino acids. The germline V and J ends were trimmed by 5 bases and 3 bases, with 20 bases remaining between them. The germline gives CDR1 SGHAT, CDR2 FQNNGV. CDR3 sequence reads: CASSRQGGSPYYEQYV. The DNA of the CDR3 is TGTGCCAGCAGCAGACAAGGGGGGTCCCCTTACTACGAGCAGTACGTC.

This clonotype has at least ten counts. The V and J genes are TRBV7-9 and TRBJ2-7; D ambiguous. Germline V gene sequence: CDR1 SEHNR, CDR2 FQNEAQ (reference sequence). The CDR3 is made up of 11 amino acids. Trimming shortened V by 5 bases and J by 3 bases, and 5 bases separated the two germline ends. CDR3 in amino acids: CASSVNYEQYF. CDR3 nucleotides: TGTGCCAGCAGCGTTAACTACGAGCAGTACTTC.

This clonotype was observed a handful of times. V is TRBV10-3 and J is TRBJ2-1, with TRBD2 identical over 9 bases. The J segment lost 8 bases and the V segment lost 10 bases, leaving 6 bases of the junction unmatched. Per germline, CDR1 ENHRY and CDR2 SYGVKD. This CDR3 spans 12 amino acids. The CDR3 region is CATKSSGDEQFF. The DNA of the CDR3 is TGTGCCACCAAATCTAGCGGGGATGAGCAGTTCTTC.

The sample holds a few counts of this clonotype. V usage is TRBV3-1 and J usage is TRBJ2-2; D unclear. Germline V gene data show CDR1 as LGHDT and CDR2 as YNNKEL (reference sequence). The CDR3 runs to 13 residues. The V and J ends lost 2 bases and 6 bases respectively, with 7 bases between them. In DNA form, the CDR3 reads TGTGCCAGCAGCCAAATAGTCCCCGGGGAGCTGTTTTTT. This codes for CASSQIVPGELFF.

This clonotype appeared a few times. The chain uses TRBV6-5 and TRBJ1-3; TRBD1 aligns across 7 bases. V dropped 8 bases and J dropped 11; count of bases not matched to a gene: 6. This CDR3 region has 11 residues. Germline CDR1 reads MNHEY; CDR2 reads SVGAGI. CDR3 DNA sequence: TGTGCCAGCGGGGACAGCGTCTCCATATATTTT. Its translation: CASGDSVSIYF.

The sample holds a few counts of this clonotype. The rearrangement links TRBV10-3 to TRBJ1-2, with TRBD1 identical over 7 bases. V lost 5 bases, J lost 7 bases, and 10 bases stayed unmatched. Germline loops: CDR1 ENHRY, CDR2 SYGVKD. The CDR3 runs to 14 residues. Written as DNA, the CDR3 is TGTGCCATCAGTCCACAAACAGGGGTGTCTGGCTACACCTTC. This translates into CAISPQTGVSGYTF.

V is TRBV4-2 and J is TRBJ2-2, with D possibly TRBD1 on 5 matching bases. CDR3 length: 14 amino acids. Between the trimmed V and J ends, which lost 6 bases and 3 bases, there was a span of 11 bases. CDR1 and CDR2 (germline): LGHNA, YNFKEQ. The CDR3 loop is CASSQTDDTGELFF. CDR3 in DNA: TGTGCCAGCAGTCAGACAGATGACACCGGGGAGCTGTTTTTT.

The chain joins TRBV6-1 to TRBJ1-1; 9 positions agree with TRBD1. J gave up 0 bases and V 7 bases, and 12 bases lay outside the gene matches. The CDR3 is made up of 17 amino acids. CDR1 MNHNS and CDR2 SASEGT come from the germline V gene. The CDR3, as DNA: TGTGCCAGCAACCTTTACCCGGGACAGGGAATGAACACTGAAGCTTTCTTT. This codes for CASNLYPGQGMNTEAFF.

This rearrangement joins TRBV20-1 to TRBJ2-1; a possible D gene is TRBD2 (7 bases). The CDR3 loop spans 14 amino acids. The germline V and J ends were trimmed by 0 bases and 6 bases, with 12 bases remaining between them. Germline V gene sequence: CDR1 DFQATT, CDR2 SNEGSKA (reference sequence). The CDR3 DNA reads TGCAGTGCTAGAGAGAGGGGGGGTTTCAATGAGCAGTTCTTC. Amino acids: CSARERGGFNEQFF.

This clonotype was counted a few times. The chain combines TRBV12-3 or TRBV12-4 with TRBJ2-7; TRBD2 agrees at 11 bases. The V gene end was trimmed by 7 bases and the J gene end by 2 bases; junction bases not matched to a gene: 7. The CDR3 covers 15 residues. This chain's CDR3 is CASKEGLAGAYEQYF. CDR3 DNA sequence: TGTGCCAGCAAGGAAGGACTAGCGGGCGCCTACGAGCAGTACTTC.

This chain uses TRBV5-1 with TRBJ2-3; D ambiguous. The CDR3 spans 14 residues. Per the germline V gene, CDR1 is SGHRS and CDR2 is YFSETQ. V was shortened by 0 bases and J by 4 bases, with 9 bases between the two germline ends. CDR3 sequence: CASSLARSSDTQYF. In nucleotides, the CDR3 is TGCGCCAGCAGCTTGGCCAGATCTTCAGATACGCAGTATTTT.

This clonotype was recorded many times. The chain is built from TRBV5-1 and TRBJ1-1; no clear D. The CDR3 extends over 15 amino acids. The V and J ends lost 0 bases and 1 base respectively, with 10 bases between them. Per the germline V gene, CDR1 is SGHRS and CDR2 is YFSETQ. The CDR3 loop reads CASSLVGKGNTEAFF. The DNA for the CDR3 is TGCGCCAGCAGCTTGGTGGGCAAAGGGAACACTGAAGCTTTCTTT.

The V and J genes are TRBV2 and TRBJ1-1, with D tentatively TRBD1 (6 bases). This CDR3 contains 13 residues. Germline lookup yields CDR1 SNHLY and CDR2 FYNNEI. Between the trimmed V and J ends, which lost 7 bases and 1 base, there was a span of 10 bases. The DNA for the CDR3 is TGTGCCAGCATAGGGGGGAGGAACACTGAAGCTTTCTTT. The encoded protein is CASIGGRNTEAFF.

There are many counts of this clonotype. V is TRBV5-1 and J is TRBJ1-5, with 7 bases fitting TRBD1. This CDR3 is built from 14 residues. In germline, CDR1 is SGHRS, CDR2 YFSETQ. Trimming at V came to 4 bases and at J to 7 bases, leaving 8 bases not matched to a gene. CDR3 residues: CASSPTGIGQPQHF. The CDR3 bases are TGCGCCAGCAGCCCGACAGGGATCGGCCAGCCCCAGCATTTT.

The chain uses TRBV5-1 and TRBJ2-1; D is unresolved. CDR1 and CDR2 from the germline V gene are SGHRS and YFSETQ. The germline V and J ends were trimmed by 0 bases and 5 bases, with 9 bases remaining between them. The CDR3 contains 14 residues. This chain's CDR3 is CASSLAPFNNEQFF. The DNA of the CDR3 is TGCGCCAGCAGCTTGGCCCCATTCAACAATGAGCAGTTCTTC.

The CDR3 nucleotides are TGTGCCAGCTCACCACAGAGCGCCGGGACAGGCGCCTACGAGCAGTACTTC. It translates to CASSPQSAGTGAYEQYF. V and J are TRBV18 and TRBJ2-7; 8 nucleotides match TRBD1. V lost 1 base to trimming and J lost 2 bases; unmatched junction nucleotides: 10. This CDR3 region has 17 residues. CDR1 and CDR2 (germline): KGHSH, LQKENI.